This T cell receptor beta chain was sequenced in a study of T cells after somatic rescue of genetic block. The V gene's germline CDR1 is SGHTA and CDR2 FQGNSA. V was clipped by 2 bases and J by 3 bases, with 4 bases between them. This CDR3 comprises 13 residues. This table comes from immunoSEQ multiplex PCR, and its TCRdb copy is limited to in-frame clones, with some not included. The sample contains 45,000 to 70,000 clones, approximately 96% of which appear only once. The sequence was collected from a child younger than two. The source material was peripheral blood mononuclear cells (PBMCs). This chain joins TRBV7-2 and TRBJ2-2; D not resolved. The CDR3 reads CASSLMDTGELFF. The CDR3 coding sequence is TGTGCCAGCAGCTTAATGGACACCGGGGAGCTGTTTTTT.